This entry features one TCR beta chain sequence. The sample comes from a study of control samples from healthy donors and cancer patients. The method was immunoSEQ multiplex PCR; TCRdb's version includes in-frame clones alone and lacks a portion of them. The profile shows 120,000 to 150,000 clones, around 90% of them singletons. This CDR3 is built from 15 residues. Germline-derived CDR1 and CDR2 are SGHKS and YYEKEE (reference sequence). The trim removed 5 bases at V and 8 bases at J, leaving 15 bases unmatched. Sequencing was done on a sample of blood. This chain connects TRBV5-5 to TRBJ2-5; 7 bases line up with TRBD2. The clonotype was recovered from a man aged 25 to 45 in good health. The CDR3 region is CASSYPRDYGNTQYF. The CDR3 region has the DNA TGTGCCAGCAGTTACCCCCGGGACTACGGGAACACCCAGTACTTC.